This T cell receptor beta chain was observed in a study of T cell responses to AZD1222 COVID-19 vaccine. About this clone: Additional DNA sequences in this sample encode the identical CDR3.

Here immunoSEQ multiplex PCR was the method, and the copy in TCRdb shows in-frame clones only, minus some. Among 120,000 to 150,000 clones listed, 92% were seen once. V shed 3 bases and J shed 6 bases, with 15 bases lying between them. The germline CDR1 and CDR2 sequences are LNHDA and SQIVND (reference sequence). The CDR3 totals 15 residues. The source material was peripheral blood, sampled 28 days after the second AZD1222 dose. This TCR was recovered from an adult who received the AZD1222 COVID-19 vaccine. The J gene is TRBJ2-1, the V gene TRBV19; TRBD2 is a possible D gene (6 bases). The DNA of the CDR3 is TGTGCCAGTAGTATCGGCGGGGCAGGAGTCAATGAGCAGTTCTTC. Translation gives CASSIGGAGVNEQFF.